Each of the 7 T cell receptor beta chains below was sequenced from the same sample in a study of identical twins. TCRdb re-derived calls from the 5' RACE reads in MiXCR, one entry per CDR3 protein. The sample has approximately 220,000 distinct CDR3 sequences; roughly 10% are singletons. The specimen was memory (CD45RO+) T cells sorted from blood. These receptors originate from a woman in her late teens or twenties in good health.

This clonotype came up a few times. The V and J genes are TRBV7-9 and TRBJ1-3; possible D gene TRBD1, 5 bases. Trimming took 4 bases from V and 3 from J, leaving 13 bases between them. This CDR3 region has 15 residues. From germline, CDR1 is SEHNR and CDR2 FQNEAQ (reference sequence). The CDR3 sequence: CASSWDGTSGNTIYF. DNA of the CDR3: TGTGCCAGCAGCTGGGACGGGACCAGTGGAAACACCATATATTTT.

This clonotype was counted only a few times. The rearrangement joins TRBV12-3 or TRBV12-4 to TRBJ2-1; possible D gene TRBD2, 5 bases. This CDR3 contains 15 residues. Trimming pared 7 bases from V and 2 bases from J, leaving 15 bases between. As DNA, the CDR3 is TGTGCCAGCACCCCCTGGCGGGCGACCTACAATGAGCAGTTCTTC. It specifies CASTPWRATYNEQFF.

Ten or more counts support this clonotype. J is TRBJ1-2 and V is TRBV12-3 or TRBV12-4, with unresolved D. The CDR3 contains 14 residues. The V end lost 3 bases, the J end lost 7 bases, and 15 bases lay between the germline ends. The CDR3 sequence: CASSFPDRSGGYTF. CDR3 nucleotide sequence: TGTGCCAGCAGTTTCCCCGACCGTTCGGGTGGCTACACCTTC.

The chain has TRBV2 and TRBJ2-1; TRBD2 matches 7 bases. There are 15 residues in the CDR3. The germline gives CDR1 SNHLY, CDR2 FYNNEI. V dropped 4 bases and J dropped 6; count of bases not matched to a gene: 9. The CDR3 bases are TGTGCCAGCAGTGCTGAGCGGGATAGCGGCAATGAGCAGTTCTTC. This gives the protein CASSAERDSGNEQFF.

The rearrangement links TRBV11-3 to TRBJ1-6; D is undetermined. With 2 bases removed from V and 7 bases from J, the gap between germline ends came to 12 bases. Germline V gene data show CDR1 as SGHNT and CDR2 as YENEEA. The CDR3 consists of 15 residues. CDR3 DNA sequence: TGTGCCAGCAGCTTAAATCGGCAGAGGAATTCACCCCTCCACTTT. Translation gives CASSLNRQRNSPLHF.

The gene calls are TRBV6-2 or TRBV6-3 and TRBJ2-7; TRBD1 aligns across 7 bases. V lost 7 bases, J lost 0 bases, and 6 bases stayed unmatched. Germline loops: CDR1 MNHEY, CDR2 SVGEGT. This CDR3 spans 14 amino acids. This CDR3 reads CASKGQLSSYEQYF. The CDR3 DNA reads TGTGCCAGCAAGGGACAGCTCAGCTCCTACGAGCAGTACTTC.

This clonotype was detected many times. This sequence joins TRBV12-3 or TRBV12-4 and TRBJ1-2; D gene unclear. Trimming left V 3 bases short and J 3 bases short, with 11 bases between. The CDR3 covers 14 residues. CDR3 sequence: CASSFIAGYYGYTF. The CDR3 DNA sequence: TGTGCCAGCAGTTTTATTGCGGGGTACTATGGCTACACCTTC.